This T cell receptor beta chain was captured in a study of patients and donors after allogeneic stem cell transplantation. Each CDR3 protein is one row after TCRdb ran MiXCR on the RT-PCR reads. The data hold about a million distinct CDR3 sequences, with approximately 19% observed a single time. This TCR derives from a human donor who was either an allogeneic HSCT recipient or a stem cell or donor lymphocyte infusion donor (not recorded which). It is not recorded whose cells these are; they may come from a transplant donor. Specimen: blood, either unsorted or a sorted T cell fraction (not recorded which).

The CDR3 loop is CASSQDFPSNTGELFF. Here the CDR3 DNA reads TGCGCCAGCAGCCAAGATTTCCCATCGAACACCGGGGAGCTGTTTTTT. The V gene is TRBV4-1, the J gene TRBJ2-2; D is ambiguous. There are 16 residues in the CDR3. Trimming cost V 0 bases and J 0 bases, with 8 bases left between them. Germline V lookup: CDR1 MGHRA, CDR2 YSYEKL.